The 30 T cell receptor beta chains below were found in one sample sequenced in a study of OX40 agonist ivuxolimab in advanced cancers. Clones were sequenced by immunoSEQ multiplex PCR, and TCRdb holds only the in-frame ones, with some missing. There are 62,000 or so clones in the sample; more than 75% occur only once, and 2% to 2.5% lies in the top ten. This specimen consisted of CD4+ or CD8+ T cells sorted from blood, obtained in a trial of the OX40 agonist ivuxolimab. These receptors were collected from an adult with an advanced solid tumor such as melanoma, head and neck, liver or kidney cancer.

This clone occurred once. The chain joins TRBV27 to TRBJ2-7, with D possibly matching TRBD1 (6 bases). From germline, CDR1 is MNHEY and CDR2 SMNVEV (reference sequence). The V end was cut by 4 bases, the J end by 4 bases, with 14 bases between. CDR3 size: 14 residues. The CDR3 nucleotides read TGTGCCAGCAGTTATGTAGGGACAAGTTACGAGCAGTACTTC. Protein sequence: CASSYVGTSYEQYF.

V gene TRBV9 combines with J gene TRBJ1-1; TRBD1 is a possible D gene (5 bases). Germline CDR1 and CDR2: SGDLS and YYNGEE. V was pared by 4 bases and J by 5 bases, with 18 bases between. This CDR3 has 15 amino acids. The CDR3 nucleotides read TGTGCCAGCAGCCTCCTTTTGGGGGGAAGAACTGAAGCTTTCTTT. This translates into CASSLLLGGRTEAFF.

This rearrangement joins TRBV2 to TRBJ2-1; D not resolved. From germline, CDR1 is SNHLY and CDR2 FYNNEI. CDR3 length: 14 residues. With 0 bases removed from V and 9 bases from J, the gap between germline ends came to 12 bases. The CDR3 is CASSEALGRAEQFF. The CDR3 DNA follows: TGTGCCAGCAGTGAAGCGCTAGGGCGTGCTGAGCAGTTCTTC.

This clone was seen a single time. The CDR3 bases are TGTGCCAGCAGCTTGGTCGGGGGCGAGCAGTACTTC. Its protein is CASSLVGGEQYF. The chain recombines TRBV5-4 with TRBJ2-7; a possible D gene is TRBD2 (6 bases). CDR1 is SGHNT and CDR2 is YYREEE in the germline V gene (reference sequence). The CDR3 runs to 12 residues. The ends were cut back, 0 bases at V and 6 bases at J, with 7 bases in the middle.

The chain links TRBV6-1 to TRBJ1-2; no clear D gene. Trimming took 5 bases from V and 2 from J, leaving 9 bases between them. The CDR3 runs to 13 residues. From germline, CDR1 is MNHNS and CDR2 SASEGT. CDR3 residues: CASSTQENYGYTF. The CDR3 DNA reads TGTGCCAGCAGTACTCAGGAGAACTATGGCTACACCTTC.

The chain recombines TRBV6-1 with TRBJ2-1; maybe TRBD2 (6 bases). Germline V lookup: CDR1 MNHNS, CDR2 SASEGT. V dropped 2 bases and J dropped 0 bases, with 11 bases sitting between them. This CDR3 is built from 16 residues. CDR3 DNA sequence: TGTGCCAGCAGTGAAATGGGGAGGAGCTCCTACAATGAGCAGTTCTTC. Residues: CASSEMGRSSYNEQFF.

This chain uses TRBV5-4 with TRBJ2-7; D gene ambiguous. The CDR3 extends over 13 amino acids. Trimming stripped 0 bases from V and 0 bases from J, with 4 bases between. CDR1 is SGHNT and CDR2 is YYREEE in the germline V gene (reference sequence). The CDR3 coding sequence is TGTGCCAGCAGCTTGGACTTCTCCTACGAGCAGTACTTC. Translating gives CASSLDFSYEQYF.

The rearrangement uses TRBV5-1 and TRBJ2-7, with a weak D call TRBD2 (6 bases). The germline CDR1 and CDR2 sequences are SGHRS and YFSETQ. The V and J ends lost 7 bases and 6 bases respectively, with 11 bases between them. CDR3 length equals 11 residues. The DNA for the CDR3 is TGCGCCAGCCTTTCGGAGGGCGAGCAGTACTTC. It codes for CASLSEGEQYF. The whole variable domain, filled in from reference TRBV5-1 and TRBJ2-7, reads KAGVTQTPRYLIKTRGQQVTLSCSPISGHRSVSWYQQTPGQGLQFLFEYFSETQRNKGNFPGRFSGRQFSNSRSEMNVSTLELGDSALYLCASLSEGEQYFGPGTRLTVT.

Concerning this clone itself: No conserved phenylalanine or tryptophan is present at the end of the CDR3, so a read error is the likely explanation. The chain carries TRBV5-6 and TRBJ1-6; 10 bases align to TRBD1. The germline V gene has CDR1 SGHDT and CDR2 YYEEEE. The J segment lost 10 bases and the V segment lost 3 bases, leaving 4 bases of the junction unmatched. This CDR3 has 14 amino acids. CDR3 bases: TGTGCCAGCAGCTCGGGACAGGGGCCCTCACCCCTCCACCTT. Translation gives CASSSGQGPSPLHL.

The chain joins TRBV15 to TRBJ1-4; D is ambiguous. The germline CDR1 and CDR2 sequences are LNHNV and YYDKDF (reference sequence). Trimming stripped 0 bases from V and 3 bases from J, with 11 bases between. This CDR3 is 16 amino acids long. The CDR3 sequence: CATSRDRVPPNEKLFF. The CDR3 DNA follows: TGTGCCACCAGCAGAGATCGTGTGCCTCCTAATGAAAAACTGTTTTTT.

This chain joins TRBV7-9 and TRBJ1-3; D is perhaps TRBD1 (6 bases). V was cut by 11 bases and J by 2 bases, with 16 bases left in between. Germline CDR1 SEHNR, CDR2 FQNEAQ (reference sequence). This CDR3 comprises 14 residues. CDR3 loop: CASGGGRTGNTIYF. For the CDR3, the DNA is TGTGCCTCCGGCGGGGGGCGTACTGGAAACACCATATATTTT.

The DNA for the CDR3 is TGTGCCAGCGGATATTCGGTGGGGAGCTCACCCCTCCACTTT. Its translation: CASGYSVGSSPLHF. This chain uses TRBV27 with TRBJ1-6, with unresolved D. V lost 8 bases to trimming and J lost 10 bases, with 18 bases between them. The CDR3 is 14 amino acids. Germline CDR1 reads MNHEY; CDR2 reads SMNVEV (reference sequence).

The CDR3 DNA reads TGTGCCACCAGCAGAGTTGGACAGGGGGCGTACGAGCAGTACTTC. Translated: CATSRVGQGAYEQYF. The V call is TRBV15, the J call TRBJ2-7; 11 bases match TRBD1. The V gene's germline CDR1 is LNHNV and CDR2 YYDKDF (reference sequence). V trimming: 1 base; J trimming: 4 bases; junction bases outside the gene matches: 3. The CDR3 loop spans 15 amino acids.

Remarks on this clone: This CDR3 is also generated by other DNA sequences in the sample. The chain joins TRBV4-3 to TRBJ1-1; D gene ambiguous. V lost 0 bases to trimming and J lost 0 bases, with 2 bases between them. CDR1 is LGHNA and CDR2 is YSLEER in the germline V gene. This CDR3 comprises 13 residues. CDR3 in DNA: TGCGCCAGCAGCCAAGAACTGAACACTGAAGCTTTCTTT. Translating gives CASSQELNTEAFF.

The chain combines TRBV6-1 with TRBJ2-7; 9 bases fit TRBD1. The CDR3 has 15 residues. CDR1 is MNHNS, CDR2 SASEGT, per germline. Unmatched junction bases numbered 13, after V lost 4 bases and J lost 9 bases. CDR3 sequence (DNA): TGTGCCAGCAGTGCCGGGACAGGGTTCGGAGCTGGGCAGTACTTC. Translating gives CASSAGTGFGAGQYF.

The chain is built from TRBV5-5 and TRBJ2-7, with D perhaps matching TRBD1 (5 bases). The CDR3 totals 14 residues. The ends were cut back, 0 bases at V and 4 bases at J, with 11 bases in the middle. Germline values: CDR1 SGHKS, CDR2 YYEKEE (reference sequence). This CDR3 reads CASSLGQGRYEQYF. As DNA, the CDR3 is TGTGCCAGCAGCTTGGGGCAGGGTAGGTACGAGCAGTACTTC.

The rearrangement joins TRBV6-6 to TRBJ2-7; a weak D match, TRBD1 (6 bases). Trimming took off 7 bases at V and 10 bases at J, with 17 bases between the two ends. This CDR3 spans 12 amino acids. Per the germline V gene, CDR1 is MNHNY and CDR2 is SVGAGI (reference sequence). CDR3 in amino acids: CASTQGSREQYF. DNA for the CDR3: TGTGCCAGCACCCAGGGGTCCAGGGAACAGTACTTC.

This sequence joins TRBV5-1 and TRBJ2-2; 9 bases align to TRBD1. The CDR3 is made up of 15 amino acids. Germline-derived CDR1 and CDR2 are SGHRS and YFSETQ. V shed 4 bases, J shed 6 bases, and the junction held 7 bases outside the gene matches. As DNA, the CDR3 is TGCGCCAGCAGCGCGGGACAGGGTAACGCCGGGGAGCTGTTTTTT. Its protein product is CASSAGQGNAGELFF. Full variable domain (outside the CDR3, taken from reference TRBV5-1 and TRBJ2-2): KAGVTQTPRYLIKTRGQQVTLSCSPISGHRSVSWYQQTPGQGLQFLFEYFSETQRNKGNFPGRFSGRQFSNSRSEMNVSTLELGDSALYLCASSAGQGNAGELFFGEGSRLTVL.

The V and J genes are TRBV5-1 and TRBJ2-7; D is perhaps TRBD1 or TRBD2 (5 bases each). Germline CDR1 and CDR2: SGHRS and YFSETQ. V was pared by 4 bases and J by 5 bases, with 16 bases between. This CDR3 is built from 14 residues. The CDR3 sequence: CASSPGTFRHEQYF. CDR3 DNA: TGCGCCAGCAGCCCCGGGACCTTTCGACACGAGCAGTACTTC.

Here the CDR3 reads CASSPGLANNEQFF. The CDR3, as DNA: TGTGCCAGCAGCCCGGGACTAGCCAACAATGAGCAGTTCTTC. This rearrangement joins TRBV5-5 to TRBJ2-1; 9 nucleotides align to TRBD2. The CDR3 length is 14 residues. The trim removed 4 bases at V and 5 bases at J, leaving 4 bases unmatched. Germline-derived CDR1 and CDR2 are SGHKS and YYEKEE (reference sequence).

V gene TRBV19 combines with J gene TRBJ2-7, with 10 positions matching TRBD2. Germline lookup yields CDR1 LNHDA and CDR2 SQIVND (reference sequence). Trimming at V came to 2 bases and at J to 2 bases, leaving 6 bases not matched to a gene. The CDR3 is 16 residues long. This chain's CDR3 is CASSIKGTSGAYEQYF. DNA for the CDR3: TGTGCCAGTAGTATAAAAGGAACTAGCGGGGCCTACGAGCAGTACTTC. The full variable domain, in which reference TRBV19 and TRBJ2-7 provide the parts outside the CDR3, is DGGITQSPKYLFRKEGQNVTLSCEQNLNHDAMYWYRQDPGQGLRLIYYSQIVNDFQKGDIAEGYSVSREKKESFPLTVTSAQKNPTAFYLCASSIKGTSGAYEQYFGPGTRLTVT.

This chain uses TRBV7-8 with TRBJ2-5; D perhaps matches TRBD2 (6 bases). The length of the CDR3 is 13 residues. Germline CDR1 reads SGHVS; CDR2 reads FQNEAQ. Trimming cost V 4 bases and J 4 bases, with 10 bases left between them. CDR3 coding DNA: TGTGCCAGCAGCTACCGGAGGGGAGAGACCCAGTACTTC. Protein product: CASSYRRGETQYF.

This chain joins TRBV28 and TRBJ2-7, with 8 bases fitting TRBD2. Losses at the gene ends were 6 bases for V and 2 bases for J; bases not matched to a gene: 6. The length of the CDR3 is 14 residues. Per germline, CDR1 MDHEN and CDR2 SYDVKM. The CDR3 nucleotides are TGTGCCAGCAGCATCAGCGGGGGACCCTACGAGCAGTACTTC. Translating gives CASSISGGPYEQYF.

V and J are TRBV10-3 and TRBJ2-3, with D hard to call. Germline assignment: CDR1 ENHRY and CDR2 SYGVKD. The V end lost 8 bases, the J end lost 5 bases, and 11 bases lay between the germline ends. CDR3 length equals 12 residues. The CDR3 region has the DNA TGTGCCATCGGGTGGGCAAGAGATACGCAGTATTTT. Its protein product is CAIGWARDTQYF.

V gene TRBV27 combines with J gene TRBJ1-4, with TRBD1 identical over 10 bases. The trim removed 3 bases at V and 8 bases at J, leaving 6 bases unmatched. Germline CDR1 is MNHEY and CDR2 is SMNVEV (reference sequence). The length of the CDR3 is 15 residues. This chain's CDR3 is CASSLGTGVGEKLFF. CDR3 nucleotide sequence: TGTGCCAGCAGTTTGGGGACAGGGGTGGGAGAAAAACTGTTTTTT.

The CDR3 sequence: CASSYSQGFSAFF. The DNA for the CDR3 is TGTGCCAGCAGTTACTCTCAGGGATTTTCGGCTTTCTTT. The genes are TRBV6-6 and TRBJ1-1; a weak D match, TRBD1 (5 bases). This CDR3 has 13 amino acids. V gave up 0 bases and J gave up 11 bases, with 13 bases separating them. Germline V CDR1 and CDR2: MNHNY, SVGAGI (reference sequence).

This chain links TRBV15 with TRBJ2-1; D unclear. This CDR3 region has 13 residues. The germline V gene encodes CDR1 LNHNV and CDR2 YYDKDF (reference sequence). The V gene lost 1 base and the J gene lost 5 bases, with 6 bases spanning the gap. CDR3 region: CATSRVGHNEQFF. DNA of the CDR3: TGTGCCACCAGCAGAGTTGGGCACAATGAGCAGTTCTTC.

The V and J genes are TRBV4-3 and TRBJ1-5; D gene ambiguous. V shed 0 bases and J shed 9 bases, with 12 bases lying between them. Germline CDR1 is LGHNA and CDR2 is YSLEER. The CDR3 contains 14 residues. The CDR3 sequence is CASSQDSGAGPQHF. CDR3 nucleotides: TGCGCCAGCAGCCAAGACTCCGGCGCGGGGCCCCAGCATTTT.

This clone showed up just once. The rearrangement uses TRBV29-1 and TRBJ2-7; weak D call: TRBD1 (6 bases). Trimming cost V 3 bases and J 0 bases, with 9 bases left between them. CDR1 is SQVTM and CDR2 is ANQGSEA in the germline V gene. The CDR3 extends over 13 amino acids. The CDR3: CSVEDRTSYEQYF. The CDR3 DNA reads TGCAGCGTTGAGGACAGAACCTCCTACGAGCAGTACTTC.

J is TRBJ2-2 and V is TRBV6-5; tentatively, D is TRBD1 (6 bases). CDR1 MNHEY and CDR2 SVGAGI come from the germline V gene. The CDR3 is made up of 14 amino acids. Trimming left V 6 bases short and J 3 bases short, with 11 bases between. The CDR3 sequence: CASRGNRDTGELFF. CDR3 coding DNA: TGTGCCAGCAGGGGAAACAGGGACACCGGGGAGCTGTTTTTT.